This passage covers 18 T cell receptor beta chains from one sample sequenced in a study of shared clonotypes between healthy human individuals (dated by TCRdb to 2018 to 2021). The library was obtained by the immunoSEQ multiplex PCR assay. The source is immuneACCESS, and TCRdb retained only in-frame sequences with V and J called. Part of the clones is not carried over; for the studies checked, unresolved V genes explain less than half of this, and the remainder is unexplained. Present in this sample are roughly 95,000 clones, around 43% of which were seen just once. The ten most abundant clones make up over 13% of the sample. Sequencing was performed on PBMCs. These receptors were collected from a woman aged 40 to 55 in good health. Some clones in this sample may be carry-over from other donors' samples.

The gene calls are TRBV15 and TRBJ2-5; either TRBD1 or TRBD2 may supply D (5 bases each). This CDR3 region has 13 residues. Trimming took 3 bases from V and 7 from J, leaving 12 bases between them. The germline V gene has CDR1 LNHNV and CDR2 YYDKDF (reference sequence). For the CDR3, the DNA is TGTGCCACCAGCAGCAGGGAGTTAGGGACCCAGTACTTC. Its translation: CATSSRELGTQYF.

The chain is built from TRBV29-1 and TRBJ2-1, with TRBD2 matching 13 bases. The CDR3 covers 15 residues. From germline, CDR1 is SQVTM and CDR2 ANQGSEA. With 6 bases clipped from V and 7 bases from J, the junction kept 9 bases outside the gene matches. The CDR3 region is CSVGRWTSGSNEQFF. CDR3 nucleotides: TGCAGCGTGGGGCGGTGGACTAGCGGGAGTAATGAGCAGTTCTTC.

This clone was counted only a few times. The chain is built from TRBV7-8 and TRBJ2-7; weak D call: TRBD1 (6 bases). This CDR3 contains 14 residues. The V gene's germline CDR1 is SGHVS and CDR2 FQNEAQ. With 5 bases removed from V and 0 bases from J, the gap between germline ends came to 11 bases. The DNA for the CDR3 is TGTGCCAGCAGCCCCGACAGGAACTCCTACGAGCAGTACTTC. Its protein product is CASSPDRNSYEQYF.

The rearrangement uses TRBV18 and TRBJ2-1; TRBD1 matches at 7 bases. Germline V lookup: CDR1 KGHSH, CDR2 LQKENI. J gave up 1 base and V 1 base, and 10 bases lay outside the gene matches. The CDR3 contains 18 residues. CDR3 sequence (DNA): TGTGCCAGCTCACCACTCCAACAGGGGTGGGGATCCTACAATGAGCAGTTCTTC. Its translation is CASSPLQQGWGSYNEQFF.

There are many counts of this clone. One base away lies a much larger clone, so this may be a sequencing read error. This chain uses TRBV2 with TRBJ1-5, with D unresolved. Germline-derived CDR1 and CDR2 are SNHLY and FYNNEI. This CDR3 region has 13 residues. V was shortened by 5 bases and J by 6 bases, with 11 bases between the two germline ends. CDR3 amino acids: CASSFAGGQPQHF. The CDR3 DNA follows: TGTGCCAGCAGTTTTGCAGGAGGTCAGCCCCAGCATTTT.

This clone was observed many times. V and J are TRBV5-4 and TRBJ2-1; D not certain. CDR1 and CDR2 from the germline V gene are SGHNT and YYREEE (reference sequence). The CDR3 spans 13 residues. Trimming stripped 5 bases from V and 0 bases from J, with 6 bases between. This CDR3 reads CASRLDSYNEQFF. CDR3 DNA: TGTGCCAGCAGGCTAGACTCCTACAATGAGCAGTTCTTC.

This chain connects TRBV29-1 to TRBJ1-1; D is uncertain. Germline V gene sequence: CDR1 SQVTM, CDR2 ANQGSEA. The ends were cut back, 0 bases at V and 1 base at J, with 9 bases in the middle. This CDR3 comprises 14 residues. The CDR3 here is CSVEDRKGNTEAFF. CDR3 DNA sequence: TGCAGCGTTGAAGATAGAAAGGGGAACACTGAAGCTTTCTTT.

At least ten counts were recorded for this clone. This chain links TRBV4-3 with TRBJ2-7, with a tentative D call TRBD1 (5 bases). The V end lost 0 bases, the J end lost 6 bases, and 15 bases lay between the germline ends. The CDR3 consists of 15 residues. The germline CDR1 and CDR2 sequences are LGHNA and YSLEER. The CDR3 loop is CASSQDPGTQGEQYF. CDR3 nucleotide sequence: TGCGCCAGCAGCCAAGATCCCGGCACTCAGGGCGAGCAGTACTTC.

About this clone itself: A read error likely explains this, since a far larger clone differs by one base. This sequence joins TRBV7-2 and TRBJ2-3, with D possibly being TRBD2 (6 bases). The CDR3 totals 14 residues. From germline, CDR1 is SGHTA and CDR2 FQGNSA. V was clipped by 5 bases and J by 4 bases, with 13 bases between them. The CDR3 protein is CASSLWDSADTQYF. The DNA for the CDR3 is TGTGCCAGCAGCCTTTGGGACTCAGCAGATACGCAGTATTTT.

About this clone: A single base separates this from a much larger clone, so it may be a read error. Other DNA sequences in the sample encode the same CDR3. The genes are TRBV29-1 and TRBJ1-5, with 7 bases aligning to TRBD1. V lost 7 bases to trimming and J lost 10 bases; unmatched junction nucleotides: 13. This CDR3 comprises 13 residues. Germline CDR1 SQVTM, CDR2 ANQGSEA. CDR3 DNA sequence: TGCAGCGCAGGGGACAGAACGCTAGGACCCCAGCATTTT. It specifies CSAGDRTLGPQHF. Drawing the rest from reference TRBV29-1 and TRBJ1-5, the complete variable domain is SAVISQKPSRDICQRGTSLTIQCQVDSQVTMMFWYRQQPGQSLTLIATANQGSEATYESGFVIDKFPISRPNLTFSTLTVSNMSPEDSSIYLCSAGDRTLGPQHFGDGTRLSIL.

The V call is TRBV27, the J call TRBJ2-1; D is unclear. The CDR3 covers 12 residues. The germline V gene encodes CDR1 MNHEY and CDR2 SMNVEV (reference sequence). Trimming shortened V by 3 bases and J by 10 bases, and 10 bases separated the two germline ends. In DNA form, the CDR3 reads TGTGCCAGCAGTTTCGGTAACGGCGAGCAGTTCTTC. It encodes CASSFGNGEQFF.

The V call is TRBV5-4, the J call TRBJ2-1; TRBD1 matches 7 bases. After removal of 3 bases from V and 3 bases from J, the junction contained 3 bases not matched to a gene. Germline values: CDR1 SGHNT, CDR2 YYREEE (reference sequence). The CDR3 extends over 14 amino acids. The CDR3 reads CASSSNRGYNEQFF. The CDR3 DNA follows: TGTGCCAGCAGCTCCAACAGGGGCTACAATGAGCAGTTCTTC.

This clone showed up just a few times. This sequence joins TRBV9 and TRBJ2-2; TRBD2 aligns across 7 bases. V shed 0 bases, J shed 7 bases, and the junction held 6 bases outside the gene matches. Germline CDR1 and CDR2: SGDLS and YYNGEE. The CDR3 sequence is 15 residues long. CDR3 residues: CASSVGATGGGELFF. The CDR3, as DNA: TGTGCCAGCAGCGTAGGGGCTACGGGAGGCGGGGAGCTGTTTTTT.

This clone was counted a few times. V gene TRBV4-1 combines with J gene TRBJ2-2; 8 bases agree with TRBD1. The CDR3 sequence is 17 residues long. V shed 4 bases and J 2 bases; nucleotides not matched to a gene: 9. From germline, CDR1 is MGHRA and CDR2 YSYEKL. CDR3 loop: CASSLTTGQDNTGELFF. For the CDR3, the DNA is TGCGCCAGCAGCCTAACGACGGGACAGGACAACACCGGGGAGCTGTTTTTT.

The CDR3 DNA reads as TGTGCCAGCAGCTCGGACAGGAGCTATGGCTACACCTTC. Translating gives CASSSDRSYGYTF. The V gene is TRBV5-4, the J gene TRBJ1-2; 7 bases are a match to TRBD1. The ends lost 3 bases at V and 4 bases at J; junction bases unmatched: 3. Germline V gene lookup returns CDR1 SGHNT and CDR2 YYREEE (reference sequence). This CDR3 has 13 amino acids.

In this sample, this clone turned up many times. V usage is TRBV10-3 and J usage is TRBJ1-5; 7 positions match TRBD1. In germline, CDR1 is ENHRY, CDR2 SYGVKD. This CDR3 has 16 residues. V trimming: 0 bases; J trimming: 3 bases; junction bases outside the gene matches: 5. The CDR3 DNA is TGTGCCATCAGTGAGTCCCCAGGGGGGGCCAATCAGCCCCAGCATTTT. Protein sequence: CAISESPGGANQPQHF.

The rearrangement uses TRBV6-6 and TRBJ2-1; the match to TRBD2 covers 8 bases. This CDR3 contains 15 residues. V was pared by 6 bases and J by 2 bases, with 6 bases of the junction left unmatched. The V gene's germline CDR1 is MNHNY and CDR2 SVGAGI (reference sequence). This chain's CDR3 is CASRGSGGPYNEQFF. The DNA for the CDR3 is TGTGCCAGCAGAGGAAGCGGGGGACCCTACAATGAGCAGTTCTTC.

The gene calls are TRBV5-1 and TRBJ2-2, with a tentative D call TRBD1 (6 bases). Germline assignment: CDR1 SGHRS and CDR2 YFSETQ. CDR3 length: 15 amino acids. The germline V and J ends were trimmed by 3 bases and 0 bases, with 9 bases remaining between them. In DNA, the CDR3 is TGCGCCAGCAGCTATACAGGGCCGAACACCGGGGAGCTGTTTTTT. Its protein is CASSYTGPNTGELFF.